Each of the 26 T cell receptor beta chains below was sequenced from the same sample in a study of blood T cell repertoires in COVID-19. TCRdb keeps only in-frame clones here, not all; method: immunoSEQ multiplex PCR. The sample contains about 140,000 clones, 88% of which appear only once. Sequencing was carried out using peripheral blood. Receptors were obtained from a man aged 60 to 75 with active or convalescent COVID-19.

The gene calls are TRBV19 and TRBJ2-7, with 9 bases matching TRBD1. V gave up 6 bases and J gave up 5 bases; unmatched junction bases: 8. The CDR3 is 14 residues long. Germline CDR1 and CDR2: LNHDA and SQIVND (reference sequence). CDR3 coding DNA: TGTGCCAGTAGAAAGGGACAGGGAGTGCACGAGCAGTACTTC. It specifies CASRKGQGVHEQYF. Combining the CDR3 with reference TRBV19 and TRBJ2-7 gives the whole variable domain DGGITQSPKYLFRKEGQNVTLSCEQNLNHDAMYWYRQDPGQGLRLIYYSQIVNDFQKGDIAEGYSVSREKKESFPLTVTSAQKNPTAFYLCASRKGQGVHEQYFGPGTRLTVT.

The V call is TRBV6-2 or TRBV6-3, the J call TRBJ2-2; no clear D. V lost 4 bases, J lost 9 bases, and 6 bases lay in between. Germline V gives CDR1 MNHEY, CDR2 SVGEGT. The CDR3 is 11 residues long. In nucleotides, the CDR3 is TGTGCCAGCAGTTCGCGCTGGGAGCTGTTTTTT. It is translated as CASSSRWELFF.

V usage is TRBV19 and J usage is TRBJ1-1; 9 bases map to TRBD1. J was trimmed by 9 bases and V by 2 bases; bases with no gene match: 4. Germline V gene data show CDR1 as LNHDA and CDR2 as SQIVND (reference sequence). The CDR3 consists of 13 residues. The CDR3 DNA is TGTGCCAGTAGTATACAACAGGGGGCAAAAGCTTTCTTT. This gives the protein CASSIQQGAKAFF.

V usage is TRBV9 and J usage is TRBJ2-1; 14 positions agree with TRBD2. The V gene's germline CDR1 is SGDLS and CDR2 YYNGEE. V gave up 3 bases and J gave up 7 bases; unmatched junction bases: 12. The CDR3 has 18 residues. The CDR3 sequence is CASSGRLAGGWGKNEQFF. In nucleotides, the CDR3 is TGTGCCAGCAGCGGCCGACTAGCGGGAGGGTGGGGTAAGAATGAGCAGTTCTTC.

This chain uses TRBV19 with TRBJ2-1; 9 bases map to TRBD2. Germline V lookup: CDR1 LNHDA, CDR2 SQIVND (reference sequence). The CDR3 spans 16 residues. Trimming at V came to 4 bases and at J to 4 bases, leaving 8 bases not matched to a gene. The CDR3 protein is CASSRSSSGIYNEQFF. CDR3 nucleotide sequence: TGTGCCAGTAGTAGATCGTCTAGCGGGATATACAATGAGCAGTTCTTC.

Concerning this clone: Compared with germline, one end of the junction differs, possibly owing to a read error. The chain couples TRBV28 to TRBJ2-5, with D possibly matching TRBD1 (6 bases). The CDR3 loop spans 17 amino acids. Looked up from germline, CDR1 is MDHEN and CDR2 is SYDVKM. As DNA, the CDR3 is TGTGCCAGCATCCCGGGGTTTGGGGGTGGGGGCCAAAAGACCCAGTACTTC. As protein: CASIPGFGGGGQKTQYF.

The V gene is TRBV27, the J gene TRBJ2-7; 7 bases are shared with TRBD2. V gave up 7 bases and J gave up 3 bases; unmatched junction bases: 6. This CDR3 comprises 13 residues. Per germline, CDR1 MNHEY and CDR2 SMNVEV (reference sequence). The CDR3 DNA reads TGTGCCAGCATGGGACTACCAGGCTACGAGCAGTACTTC. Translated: CASMGLPGYEQYF.

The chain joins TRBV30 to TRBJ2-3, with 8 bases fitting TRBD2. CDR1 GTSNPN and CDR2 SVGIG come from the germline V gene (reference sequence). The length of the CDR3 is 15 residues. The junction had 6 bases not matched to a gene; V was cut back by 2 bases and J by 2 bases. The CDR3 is CAWSPTSDYTDTQYF. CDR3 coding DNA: TGTGCCTGGAGTCCGACTAGCGACTACACAGATACGCAGTATTTT.

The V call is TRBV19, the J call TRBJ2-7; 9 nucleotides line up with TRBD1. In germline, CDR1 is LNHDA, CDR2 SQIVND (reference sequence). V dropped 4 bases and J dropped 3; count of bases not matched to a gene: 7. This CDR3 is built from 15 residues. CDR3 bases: TGTGCCAGTAGTACCGGGACAGGGCCCGGCTACGAGCAGTACTTC. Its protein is CASSTGTGPGYEQYF.

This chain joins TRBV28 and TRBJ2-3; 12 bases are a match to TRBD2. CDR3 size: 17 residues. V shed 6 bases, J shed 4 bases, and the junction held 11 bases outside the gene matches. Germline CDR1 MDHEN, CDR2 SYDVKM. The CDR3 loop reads CASSIIRLAGVPDTQYF. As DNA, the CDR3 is TGTGCCAGCAGCATTATAAGACTAGCGGGAGTTCCAGATACGCAGTATTTT. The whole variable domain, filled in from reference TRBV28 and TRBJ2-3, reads DVKVTQSSRYLVKRTGEKVFLECVQDMDHENMFWYRQDPGLGLRLIYFSYDVKMKEKGDIPEGYSVSREKKERFSLILESASTNQTSMYLCASSIIRLAGVPDTQYFGPGTRLTVL.

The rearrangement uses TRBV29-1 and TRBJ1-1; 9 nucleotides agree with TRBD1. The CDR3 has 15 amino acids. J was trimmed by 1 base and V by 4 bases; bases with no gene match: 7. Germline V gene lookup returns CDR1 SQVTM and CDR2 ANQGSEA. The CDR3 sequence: CSVVRTGVGNTEAFF. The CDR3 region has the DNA TGCAGCGTTGTAAGGACAGGGGTGGGGAACACTGAAGCTTTCTTT.

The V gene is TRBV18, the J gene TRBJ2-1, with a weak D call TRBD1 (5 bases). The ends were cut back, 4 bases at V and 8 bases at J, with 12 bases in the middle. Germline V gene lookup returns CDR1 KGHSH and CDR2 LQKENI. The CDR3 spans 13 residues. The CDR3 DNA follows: TGTGCCAGCTCACTGGGGCAAGGGGATGAGCAGTTCTTC. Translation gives CASSLGQGDEQFF. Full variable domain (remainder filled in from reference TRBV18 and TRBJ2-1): NAGVMQNPRHLVRRRGQEARLRCSPMKGHSHVYWYRQLPEEGLKFMVYLQKENIIDESGMPKERFSAEFPKEGPSILRIQQVVRGDSAAYFCASSLGQGDEQFFGPGTRLTVL.

The CDR3 here is CASSLEGAGPYNEQFF. The CDR3 DNA follows: TGCGCCAGCAGCTTGGAAGGGGCAGGGCCCTACAATGAGCAGTTCTTC. The genes are TRBV5-1 and TRBJ2-1; D may be TRBD1 (5 bases). Trimming stripped 0 bases from V and 2 bases from J, with 12 bases between. The CDR3 loop spans 16 amino acids. Per the germline V gene, CDR1 is SGHRS and CDR2 is YFSETQ.

CDR3 coding DNA: TGTGCCAGCAGCCAAGATTATGCCAGGGACACCTATAATTCACCCCTCCACTTT. Protein: CASSQDYARDTYNSPLHF. This chain uses TRBV14 with TRBJ1-6; weak D call: TRBD1 (6 bases). CDR1 SGHDN and CDR2 FVKESK come from the germline V gene. With 0 bases removed from V and 2 bases from J, the gap between germline ends came to 14 bases. This CDR3 is built from 18 residues.

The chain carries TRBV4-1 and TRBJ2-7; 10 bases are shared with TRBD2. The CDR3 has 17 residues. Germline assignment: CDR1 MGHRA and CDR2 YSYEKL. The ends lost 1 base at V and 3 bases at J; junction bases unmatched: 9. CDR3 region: CASSQGFLLAGIYEQYF. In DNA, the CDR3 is TGCGCCAGCAGCCAAGGATTCCTACTAGCGGGGATCTACGAGCAGTACTTC.

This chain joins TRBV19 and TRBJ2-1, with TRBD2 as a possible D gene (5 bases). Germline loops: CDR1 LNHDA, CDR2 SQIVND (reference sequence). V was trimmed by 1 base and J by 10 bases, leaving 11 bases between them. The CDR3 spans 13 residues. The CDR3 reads CASSIVAGGEQFF. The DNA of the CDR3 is TGTGCCAGTAGTATAGTGGCGGGCGGGGAGCAGTTCTTC.

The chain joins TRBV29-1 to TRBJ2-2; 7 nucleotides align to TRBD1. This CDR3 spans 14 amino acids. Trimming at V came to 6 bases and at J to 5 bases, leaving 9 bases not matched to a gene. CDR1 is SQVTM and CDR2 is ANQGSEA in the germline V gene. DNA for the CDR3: TGCAGCGTGTCACAGGGGACGAGAACCGGGGAGCTGTTTTTT. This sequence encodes CSVSQGTRTGELFF.

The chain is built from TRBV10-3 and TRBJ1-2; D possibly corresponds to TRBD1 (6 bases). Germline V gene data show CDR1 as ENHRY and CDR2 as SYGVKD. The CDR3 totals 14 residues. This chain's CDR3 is CVTRQGLTDYGYTF. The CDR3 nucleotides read TGTGTAACTCGGCAGGGGCTGACTGACTATGGCTACACCTTC.

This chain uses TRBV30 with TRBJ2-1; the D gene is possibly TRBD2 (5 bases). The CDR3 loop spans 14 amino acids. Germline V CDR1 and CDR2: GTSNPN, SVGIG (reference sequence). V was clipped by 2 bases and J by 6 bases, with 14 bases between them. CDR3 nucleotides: TGTGCCTGGAGTCTGGAGGAGGTGGGCAATGAGCAGTTCTTC. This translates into CAWSLEEVGNEQFF.

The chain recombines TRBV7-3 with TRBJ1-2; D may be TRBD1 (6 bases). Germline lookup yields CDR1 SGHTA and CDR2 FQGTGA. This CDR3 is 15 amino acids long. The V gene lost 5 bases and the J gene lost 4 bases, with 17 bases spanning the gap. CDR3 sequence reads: CASSGGKGVVYGYTF. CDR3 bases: TGTGCCAGCAGCGGTGGGAAGGGGGTGGTCTATGGCTACACCTTC.

The CDR3 DNA follows: TGTGCCAGCAGCTTGCGGGTGGAAACCGGGGAGCTGTTTTTT. Residues: CASSLRVETGELFF. This chain uses TRBV5-4 with TRBJ2-2; D is unclear. CDR3 length: 14 residues. Deletions cut 1 base from V and 5 bases from J, with 9 bases between. Germline values: CDR1 SGHNT, CDR2 YYREEE (reference sequence).

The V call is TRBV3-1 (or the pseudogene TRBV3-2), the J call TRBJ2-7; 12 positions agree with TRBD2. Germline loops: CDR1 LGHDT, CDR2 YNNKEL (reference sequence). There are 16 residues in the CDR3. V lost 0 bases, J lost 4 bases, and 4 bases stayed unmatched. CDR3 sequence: CASSQELTSGRYEQYF. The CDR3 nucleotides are TGTGCCAGCAGCCAAGAGTTGACTAGCGGGAGATACGAGCAGTACTTC.

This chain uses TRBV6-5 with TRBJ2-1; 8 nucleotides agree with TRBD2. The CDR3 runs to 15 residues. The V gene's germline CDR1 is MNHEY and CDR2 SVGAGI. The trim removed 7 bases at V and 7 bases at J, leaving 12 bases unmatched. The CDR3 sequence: CASTSALAVQNEQFF. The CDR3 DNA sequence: TGTGCCAGCACATCGGCACTAGCGGTCCAGAATGAGCAGTTCTTC.

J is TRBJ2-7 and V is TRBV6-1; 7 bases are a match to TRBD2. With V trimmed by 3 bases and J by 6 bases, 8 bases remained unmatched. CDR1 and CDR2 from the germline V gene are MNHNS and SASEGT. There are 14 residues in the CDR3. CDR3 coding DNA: TGTGCCAGCAGTGACGGACTAGGCCGCGGCGAGCAGTACTTC. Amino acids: CASSDGLGRGEQYF.

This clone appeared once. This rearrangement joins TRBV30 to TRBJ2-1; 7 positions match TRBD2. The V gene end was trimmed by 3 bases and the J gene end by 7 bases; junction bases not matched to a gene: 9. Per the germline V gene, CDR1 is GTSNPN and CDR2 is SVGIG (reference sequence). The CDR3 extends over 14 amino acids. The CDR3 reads CAWSWSSGGNEQFF. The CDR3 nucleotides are TGTGCCTGGAGCTGGTCTAGCGGTGGTAATGAGCAGTTCTTC.

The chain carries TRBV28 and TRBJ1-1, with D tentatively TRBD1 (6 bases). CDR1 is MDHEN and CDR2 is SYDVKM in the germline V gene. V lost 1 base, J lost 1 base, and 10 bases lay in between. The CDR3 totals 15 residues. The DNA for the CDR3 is TGTGCCAGCAGTTTATTTTCACAGGGGAACACTGAAGCTTTCTTT. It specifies CASSLFSQGNTEAFF. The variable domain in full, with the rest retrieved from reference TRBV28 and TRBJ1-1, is DVKVTQSSRYLVKRTGEKVFLECVQDMDHENMFWYRQDPGLGLRLIYFSYDVKMKEKGDIPEGYSVSREKKERFSLILESASTNQTSMYLCASSLFSQGNTEAFFGQGTRLTVV.